This record concerns one TCR beta chain sequence. The data originate from a study of human T cells and chemical hapten exposure. TCRdb ran MiXCR on the RACE reads and lists one entry per CDR3 protein. The data hold 55,000 to 75,000 distinct CDR3 sequences, with under 15% observed a single time. Time point: patch test 3, about 24 weeks after DPC sensitization. The sample's treatment: therapeutic diphenylcyclopropenone sensitization with weekly scalp DPC. Only after blood had been drawn was each patch test applied. Germline V gene sequence: CDR1 SGHAT, CDR2 FQDESV (reference sequence). The CDR3 contains 14 residues. Trimming shortened V by 5 bases and J by 7 bases, and 18 bases separated the two germline ends.

Source: whole blood, taken in connection with sensitization to the hapten diphenylcyclopropenone (DPC). The sequence was collected from a man under 40 with alopecia areata. Some clones in this sample may be carry-over from other donors' samples. This chain connects TRBV11-1 to TRBJ2-7; D gene ambiguous. The CDR3 loop is CASSPEVAQREQYF. As DNA, the CDR3 is TGTGCCAGCAGCCCTGAAGTGGCTCAACGGGAGCAGTACTTC.